This T cell receptor beta chain was retrieved from a study of fetal regulatory T cell absence and autoimmunity. Clones were sequenced by immunoSEQ multiplex PCR, and TCRdb holds only the in-frame ones, with some missing. The profile covers 45,000 to 50,000 clones, with just under 85% appearing a single time and 0.41% taken by the ten largest. The V gene's germline CDR1 is SGDLS and CDR2 YYNGEE. Losses at the gene ends were 1 base for V and 4 bases for J; bases not matched to a gene: 6. There are 17 residues in the CDR3. This receptor was taken from a newborn boy with IPEX syndrome. Input material: cord blood. The chain has TRBV9 and TRBJ2-7; 15 bases fit TRBD2. The CDR3 region has the DNA TGTGCCAGCAGCGTAAGGAGGACTAGCGGGGGGGCGTACGAGCAGTACTTC. Amino acids: CASSVRRTSGGAYEQYF. The entire variable domain, with the rest obtained from reference TRBV9 and TRBJ2-7, is as follows: DSGVTQTPKHLITATGQRVTLRCSPRSGDLSVYWYQQSLDQGLQFLIQYYNGEERAKGNILERFSAQQFPDLHSELNLSSLELGDSALYFCASSVRRTSGGAYEQYFGPGTRLTVT.